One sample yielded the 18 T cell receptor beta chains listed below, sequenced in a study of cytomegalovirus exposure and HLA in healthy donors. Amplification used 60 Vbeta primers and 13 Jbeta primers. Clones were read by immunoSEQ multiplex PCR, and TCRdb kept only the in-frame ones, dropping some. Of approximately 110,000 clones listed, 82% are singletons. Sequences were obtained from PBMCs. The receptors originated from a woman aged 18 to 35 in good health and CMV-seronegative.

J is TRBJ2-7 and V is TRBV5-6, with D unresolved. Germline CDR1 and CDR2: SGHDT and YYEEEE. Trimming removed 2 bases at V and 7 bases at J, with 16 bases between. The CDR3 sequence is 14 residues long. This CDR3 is CASSFSRPPWEQYV. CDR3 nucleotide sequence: TGTGCCAGCAGCTTTAGCAGGCCACCCTGGGAGCAGTACGTC.

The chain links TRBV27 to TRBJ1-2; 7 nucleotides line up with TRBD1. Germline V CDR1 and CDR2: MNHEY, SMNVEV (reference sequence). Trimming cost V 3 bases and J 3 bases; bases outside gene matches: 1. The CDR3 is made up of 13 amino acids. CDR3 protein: CASSFGTDYGYTF. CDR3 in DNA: TGTGCCAGCAGTTTCGGGACAGACTATGGCTACACCTTC.

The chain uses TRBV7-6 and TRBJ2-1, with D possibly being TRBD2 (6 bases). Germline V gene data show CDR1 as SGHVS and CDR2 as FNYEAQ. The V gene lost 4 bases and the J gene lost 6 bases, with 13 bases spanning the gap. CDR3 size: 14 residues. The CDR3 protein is CASSSASLANEQFF. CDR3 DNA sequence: TGTGCCAGCAGCTCCGCATCACTAGCCAATGAGCAGTTCTTC.

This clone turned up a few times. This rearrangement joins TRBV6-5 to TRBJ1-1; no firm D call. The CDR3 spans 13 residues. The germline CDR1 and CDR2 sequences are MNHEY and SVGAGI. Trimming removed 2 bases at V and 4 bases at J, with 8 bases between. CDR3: CASSYGEGTEAFF. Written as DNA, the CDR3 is TGTGCCAGCAGTTACGGAGAGGGCACTGAAGCTTTCTTT.

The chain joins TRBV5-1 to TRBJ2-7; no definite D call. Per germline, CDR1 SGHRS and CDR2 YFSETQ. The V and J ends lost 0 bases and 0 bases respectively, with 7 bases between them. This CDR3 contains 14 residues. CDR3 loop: CASSLAGHSYEQYF. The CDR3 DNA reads TGCGCCAGCAGCTTGGCAGGTCACTCCTACGAGCAGTACTTC.

CDR3 sequence (DNA): TGTGCCTGGAGTCTCGAGGGGGCGCGGACTGGAAACACCATATATTTT. It yields the protein CAWSLEGARTGNTIYF. The V call is TRBV30, the J call TRBJ1-3, with 7 bases aligning to TRBD1. CDR3 length equals 16 residues. Germline CDR1 reads GTSNPN; CDR2 reads SVGIG (reference sequence). V lost 2 bases and J lost 2; bases outside the gene matches: 9.

As DNA, the CDR3 is TGCGCCAGCAGTTTAGTCCTCCGGAATCAGCCCCAGCATTTT. It translates to CASSLVLRNQPQHF. V gene TRBV23-1 combines with J gene TRBJ1-5, with D unresolved. TRBV23-1 is an ORF for which the function is uncertain. Trimming took 5 bases from V and 4 from J, leaving 12 bases between them. The CDR3 is 14 amino acids.

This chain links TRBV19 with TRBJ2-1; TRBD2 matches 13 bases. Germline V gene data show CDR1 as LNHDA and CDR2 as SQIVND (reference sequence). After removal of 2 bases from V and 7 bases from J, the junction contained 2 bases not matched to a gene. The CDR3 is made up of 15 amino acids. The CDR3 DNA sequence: TGTGCCAGTAGTATAACTAGCGGGAGGGGGAATGAGCAGTTCTTC. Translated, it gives CASSITSGRGNEQFF.

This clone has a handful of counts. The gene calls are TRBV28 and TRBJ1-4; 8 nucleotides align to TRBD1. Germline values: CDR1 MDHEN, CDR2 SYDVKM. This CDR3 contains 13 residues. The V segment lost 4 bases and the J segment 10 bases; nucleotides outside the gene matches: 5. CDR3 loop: CASSWDRRGKLFF. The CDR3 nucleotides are TGTGCCAGCAGTTGGGACAGGAGAGGAAAACTGTTTTTT.

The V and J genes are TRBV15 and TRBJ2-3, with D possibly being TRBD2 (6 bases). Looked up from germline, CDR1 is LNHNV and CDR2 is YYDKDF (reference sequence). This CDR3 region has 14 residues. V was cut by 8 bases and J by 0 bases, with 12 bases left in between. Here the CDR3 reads CATSGGASTDTQYF. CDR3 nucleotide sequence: TGTGCCACCTCTGGAGGGGCCAGCACAGATACGCAGTATTTT.

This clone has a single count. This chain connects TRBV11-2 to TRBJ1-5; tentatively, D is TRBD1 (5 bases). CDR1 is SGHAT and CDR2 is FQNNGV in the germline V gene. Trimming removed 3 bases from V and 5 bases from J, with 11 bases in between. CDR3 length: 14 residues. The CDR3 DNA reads TGTGCCAGCAGCTTTGGGGGGGAGGATCAGCCCCAGCATTTT. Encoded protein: CASSFGGEDQPQHF. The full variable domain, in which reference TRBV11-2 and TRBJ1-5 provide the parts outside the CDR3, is EAGVAQSPRYKIIEKRQSVAFWCNPISGHATLYWYQQILGQGPKLLIQFQNNGVVDDSQLPKDRFSAERLKGVDSTLKIQPAKLEDSAVYLCASSFGGEDQPQHFGDGTRLSIL.

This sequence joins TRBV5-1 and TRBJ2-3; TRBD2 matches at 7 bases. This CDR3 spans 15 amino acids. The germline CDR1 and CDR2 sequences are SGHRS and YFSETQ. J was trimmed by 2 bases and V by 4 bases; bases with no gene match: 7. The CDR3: CASSAGLPNTDTQYF. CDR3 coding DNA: TGCGCCAGCAGCGCGGGACTACCGAACACAGATACGCAGTATTTT.

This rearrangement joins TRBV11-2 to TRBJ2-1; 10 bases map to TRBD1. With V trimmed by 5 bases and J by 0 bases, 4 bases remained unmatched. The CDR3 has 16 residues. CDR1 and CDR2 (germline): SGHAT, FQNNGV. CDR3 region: CASSLTGGGSYNEQFF. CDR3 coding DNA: TGTGCCAGCAGCCTGACAGGGGGCGGCTCCTACAATGAGCAGTTCTTC.

The CDR3 nucleotides are TGTGCCTGGAGTCCCACTACAGGGGACACTGAAGCTTTCTTT. Translating it yields CAWSPTTGDTEAFF. The chain recombines TRBV30 with TRBJ1-1; 7 bases fit TRBD1. Germline CDR1 reads GTSNPN; CDR2 reads SVGIG (reference sequence). The CDR3 covers 14 residues. The ends lost 2 bases at V and 3 bases at J; junction bases unmatched: 6.

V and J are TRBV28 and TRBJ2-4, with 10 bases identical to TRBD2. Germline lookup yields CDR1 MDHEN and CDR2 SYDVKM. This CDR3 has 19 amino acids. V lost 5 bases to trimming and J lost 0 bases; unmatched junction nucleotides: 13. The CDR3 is CASSIGRILAGLAKNIQYF. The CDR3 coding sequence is TGTGCCAGCAGTATAGGCAGAATACTAGCGGGATTAGCCAAAAACATTCAGTACTTC.

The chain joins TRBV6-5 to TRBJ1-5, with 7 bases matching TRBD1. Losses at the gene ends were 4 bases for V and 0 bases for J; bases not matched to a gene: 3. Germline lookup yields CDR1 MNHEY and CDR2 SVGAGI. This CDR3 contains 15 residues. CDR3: CASSLTGYSNQPQHF. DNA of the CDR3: TGTGCCAGCAGTTTGACAGGGTATAGCAATCAGCCCCAGCATTTT.

The CDR3 sequence: CAWSVRGKNTEAFF. CDR3 sequence (DNA): TGTGCCTGGAGTGTAAGGGGTAAGAACACTGAAGCTTTCTTT. J is TRBJ1-1 and V is TRBV30, with TRBD1 as a possible D gene (5 bases). V lost 0 bases, J lost 1 base, and 9 bases lay in between. The CDR3 covers 14 residues. Germline CDR1 is GTSNPN and CDR2 is SVGIG (reference sequence).

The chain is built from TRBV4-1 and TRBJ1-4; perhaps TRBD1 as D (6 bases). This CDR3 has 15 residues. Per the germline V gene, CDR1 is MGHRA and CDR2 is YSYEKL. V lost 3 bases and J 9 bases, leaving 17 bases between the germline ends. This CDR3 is CASSQAGTRVKKLFF. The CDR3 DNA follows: TGCGCCAGCAGCCAGGCCGGGACAAGGGTGAAAAAACTGTTTTTT.